A selection of T cell receptor beta chains follows, all from one sample in a study of T cell responses to AZD1222 COVID-19 vaccine. TCRdb's copy holds only in-frame clones and misses some; the assay was immunoSEQ multiplex PCR. Found here are some 170,000 clones, roughly nine tenths of them singletons; the top ten hold about 2.5%. The sample consisted of peripheral blood, taken on day 0 of AZD1222 vaccination. These receptors were obtained from an adult in good health. The CDR3 runs from the conserved cysteine through the conserved F or W. The D gene is left open where the match is weak. Clone size is given for some rows only: seen once, a few or many times, or a class if the clone is expanded.

cdr3_length j_call d_call clone_size v_call cdr3_nt cdr3_aa
15 TRBJ2-7 . . TRBV3-1/TRBV3-2 TGTGCCAGCAGCTCTCTCGGGGGACCCCCCAGTGGGCAGTACTTC CASSSLGGPPSGQYF
17 TRBJ1-1 . once TRBV7-9 TGTGCCAGCGGAGGACCCCAAGGGGGGGCCAGTTACACTGAAGCTTTCTTT CASGGPQGGASYTEAFF
15 TRBJ1-4 TRBD1 . TRBV5-8 TGTGCCAGCAGCTTGGGGACAGGCGGAATTGAAAAACTGTTTTTT CASSLGTGGIEKLFF
15 TRBJ2-3 TRBD2 . TRBV5-1 TGCGCCAGCAGCTTATTAGCGGGCACCACAGATACGCAGTATTTT CASSLLAGTTDTQYF
14 TRBJ2-7 . . TRBV4-2 TGTGCCAGCAGCCAAGGGGGCAGAACCTACGAGCAGTACTTC CASSQGGRTYEQYF
13 TRBJ1-1 . . TRBV30 TGTGCCTGGAGTGTAATGCAGAACACTGAAGCTTTCTTT CAWSVMQNTEAFF
16 TRBJ2-1 TRBD2 . TRBV6-6 TGTGCCAGCGAGGGGAGAAGCGGGAGGAGTGGCAATGAGCAGTTCTTC CASEGRSGRSGNEQFF
13 TRBJ1-2 . . TRBV5-1 TGCGCCAGCAGCATGGACACCGGGCTTGGCTACACCTTC CASSMDTGLGYTF
15 TRBJ2-2 . . TRBV7-2 TGTGCCAGCAGCTTAGGCCTATCGAACACCGGGGAGCTGTTTTTT CASSLGLSNTGELFF
12 TRBJ2-1 . . TRBV12-3/TRBV12-4 TGTGCCAGCAGTTTTGGGAATTATGAGCAGTTCTTC CASSFGNYEQFF
12 TRBJ1-2 . . TRBV6-5 TGTGCCAGCAGGCGGGACGAGGCGGGCTACACCTTC CASRRDEAGYTF
13 TRBJ1-5 . . TRBV30 TGTGCCTGGAGTGTATCACAGAATCAGCCCCAGCATTTT CAWSVSQNQPQHF
13 TRBJ1-1 . . TRBV6-5 TGTGCCAGCGGCAGGGCTATGAACACTGAAGCTTTCTTT CASGRAMNTEAFF
13 TRBJ2-7 . . TRBV7-9 TGTGCCAGCAGCCGACGGGATTCCTACGAGCAGTACTTC CASSRRDSYEQYF
13 TRBJ1-4 . . TRBV30 TGTGCCTGGAGTGTAAGGGGACGGGAAAAACTGTTTTTT CAWSVRGREKLFF
14 TRBJ2-1 TRBD2 few TRBV29-1 TGCAGCGTTCGCGGGACTAGCGGATACAATGAGCAGTTCTTC CSVRGTSGYNEQFF
11 TRBJ2-5 . . TRBV29-1 TGCAGCGTCGCAGGCCCAGGGGAACCCTACTTC CSVAGPGEPYF
16 TRBJ2-1 . . TRBV6-5 TGTGCCAGCAGTTACTCTTGGGGGTCCCCTTACAATGAGCAGTTCTTC CASSYSWGSPYNEQFF